Listed here is a single T cell receptor (beta chain). This entry comes from a study of T cell responses to AZD1222 COVID-19 vaccine. TCRdb keeps only in-frame clones here, not all; method: immunoSEQ multiplex PCR. The sample shows just over 150,000 clones, roughly 90% of them seen only once. This material consisted of peripheral blood, taken 28 days after the second AZD1222 dose. The receptor's source is an adult who received the AZD1222 COVID-19 vaccine.

The CDR3 nucleotides are TGTGCCAGCTCCGGGTCGACAGGGTTCCACAATGAGCAGTTCTTC. Amino acids: CASSGSTGFHNEQFF. V gene TRBV18 combines with J gene TRBJ2-1; 7 bases are a match to TRBD1. This CDR3 spans 15 amino acids. With V trimmed by 6 bases and J by 5 bases, 10 bases remained unmatched. The germline V gene has CDR1 KGHSH and CDR2 LQKENI.